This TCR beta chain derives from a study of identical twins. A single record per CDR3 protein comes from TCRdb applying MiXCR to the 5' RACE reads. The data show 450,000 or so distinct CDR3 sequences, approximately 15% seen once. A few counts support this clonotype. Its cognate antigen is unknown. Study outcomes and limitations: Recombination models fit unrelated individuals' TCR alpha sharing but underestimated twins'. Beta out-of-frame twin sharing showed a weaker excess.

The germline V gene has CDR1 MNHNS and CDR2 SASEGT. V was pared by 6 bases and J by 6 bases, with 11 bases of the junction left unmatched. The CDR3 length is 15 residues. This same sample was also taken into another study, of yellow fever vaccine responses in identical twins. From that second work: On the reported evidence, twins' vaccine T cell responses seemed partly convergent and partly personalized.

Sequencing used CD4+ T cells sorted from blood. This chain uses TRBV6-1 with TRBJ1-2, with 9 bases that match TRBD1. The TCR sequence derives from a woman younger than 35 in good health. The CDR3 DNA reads TGTGCCAGCAGAATCCTATGGACAGGGGAGAATGGCTACACCTTC. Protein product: CASRILWTGENGYTF.